This T cell receptor beta chain emerged from a study of cytomegalovirus exposure and HLA in healthy donors. A remark on this clone: Antigen: not known.

PCR used 60 Vbeta primers and 13 Jbeta primers. Repertoires were generated with immunoSEQ multiplex PCR, while TCRdb's copy carries only in-frame clones and drops some. The sample contains approximately 110,000 clones, 79% of which appear only once. Study-wide points: In vitro assays verified that three CMV-associated chains recognized CMV antigens specifically. As immune exposure information, only CMV serostatus was available. Cytomegalovirus-associated TCR beta chains were listed, numbering 164. In a later analysis, donors in an Asian-associated ancestry cluster reportedly had fewer N-insertions in productive TCRs than the cohort mean.

Looked up from germline, CDR1 is ENHRY and CDR2 is SYGVKD. The CDR3 runs 15 residues. Germline trimming cut 0 bases from V and 5 bases from J; bases unmatched to any gene: 4. The receptor comes from a woman in her 40s in good health and CMV-seronegative. The source material was PBMCs. J is TRBJ2-3 and V is TRBV10-3; 8 bases align to TRBD1. The CDR3 region has the DNA TGTGCCATCAGTGAGTCGACAGGGGCGGGAGATACGCAGTATTTT. Translating it yields CAISESTGAGDTQYF.